This T cell receptor (beta chain) was sequenced during a study of vaccination effects on CD4 cells after COVID-19. Study outcomes and limitations: Spike-reactive clones found after vaccination in convalescents were mainly new vaccine-induced clones.

Assay used: immunoSEQ multiplex PCR; TCRdb lists only in-frame clones, some missing. The sample shows tens of thousands of clones, more than 60% of them seen only once. CDR3 size: 17 residues. Germline V gene lookup returns CDR1 SGHDT and CDR2 YYEEEE. The V end lost 4 bases, the J end lost 2 bases, and 18 bases lay between the germline ends. In the ViraFEST assay, antigen-specific CD4+ clonotypes were identified by expansion after peptide-pool stimulation. Cultured cells yielded isolated CD4+ T cells after 10 to 11 days. Their SARS-CoV-2 infection, verified by PCR, occurred between March and December 2020. Wells of around 2.2 million PBMC each were grown with approximately 10 IU/ml IL-2 and around 10 ug/ml peptides. On day 3 and again on day 7, half the medium was replaced with IL-2 medium. A note on this clone: Its antigen is not identified.

The source was CD4+ T cells from PBMCs cultured with a peptide pool, collected before COVID-19 vaccination. The clonotype originates from a human donor who had a prior SARS-CoV-2 infection. The J gene is TRBJ2-2, the V gene TRBV5-6, with a tentative D call TRBD1 (6 bases). The CDR3 here is CASSPGFGQSNTGELFF. The CDR3, as DNA: TGTGCCAGCAGCCCGGGGTTCGGACAGTCTAACACCGGGGAGCTGTTTTTT.